This T cell receptor beta chain is from a study of technical replicates of blood from a handful of donors. CDR1 SGHDT and CDR2 YYEEEE come from the germline V gene. The CDR3 runs to 12 residues. V lost 6 bases and J 3 bases, leaving 9 bases between the germline ends. Sequencing used immunoSEQ multiplex PCR; TCRdb keeps in-frame clones, though not all of them. The table includes some 77,000 clones, roughly nine tenths detected once. The receptor was derived from a human donor in good health. Sequenced input: T cells isolated from PBMCs. This chain joins TRBV5-6 and TRBJ1-1, with D possibly TRBD1 on 5 matching bases. The CDR3 bases are TGTGCCAGCAACCAGGGTTACACTGAAGCTTTCTTT. Its translation: CASNQGYTEAFF.